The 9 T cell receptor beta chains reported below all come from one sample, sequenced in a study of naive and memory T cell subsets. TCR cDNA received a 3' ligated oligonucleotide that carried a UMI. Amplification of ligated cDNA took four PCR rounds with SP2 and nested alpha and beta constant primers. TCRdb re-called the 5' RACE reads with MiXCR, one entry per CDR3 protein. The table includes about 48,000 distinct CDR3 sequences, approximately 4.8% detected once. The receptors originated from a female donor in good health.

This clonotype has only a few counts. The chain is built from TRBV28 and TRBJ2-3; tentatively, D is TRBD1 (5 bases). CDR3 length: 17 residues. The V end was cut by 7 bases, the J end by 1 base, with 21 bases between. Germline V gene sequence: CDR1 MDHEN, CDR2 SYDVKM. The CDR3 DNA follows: TGTGCCAGCACTTTGAGGATAGGGAAAGGGGGCACAGATACGCAGTATTTT. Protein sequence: CASTLRIGKGGTDTQYF.

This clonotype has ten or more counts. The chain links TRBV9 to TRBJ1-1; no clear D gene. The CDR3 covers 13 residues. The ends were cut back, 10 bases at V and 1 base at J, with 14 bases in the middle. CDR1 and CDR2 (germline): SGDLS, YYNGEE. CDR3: CAAGEDANTEAFF. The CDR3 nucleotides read TGTGCCGCCGGCGAAGATGCGAACACTGAAGCTTTCTTT.

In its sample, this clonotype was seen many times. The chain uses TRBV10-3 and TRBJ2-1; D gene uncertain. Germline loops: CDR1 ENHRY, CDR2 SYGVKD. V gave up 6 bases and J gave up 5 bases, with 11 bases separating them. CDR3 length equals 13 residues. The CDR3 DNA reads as TGTGCCATCAGCGACTGGAACCACAATGAGCAGTTCTTC. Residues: CAISDWNHNEQFF.

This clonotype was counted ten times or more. Here the CDR3 reads CSVAPVQLANYGYTF. The DNA of the CDR3 is TGCAGCGTTGCCCCGGTGCAATTGGCTAACTATGGCTACACCTTC. This chain uses TRBV29-1 with TRBJ1-2; D uncertain. Germline values: CDR1 SQVTM, CDR2 ANQGSEA. V shed 4 bases and J shed 0 bases, with 15 bases lying between them. The CDR3 totals 15 residues.

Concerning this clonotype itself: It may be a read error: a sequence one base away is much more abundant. The CDR3 region is CASSQRGSGWETQYF. CDR3 DNA: TGTGCCAGCAGCCAAAGAGGCTCCGGTTGGGAGACCCAGTACTTC. This sequence joins TRBV3-1 and TRBJ2-5; no clear D gene. V lost 2 bases to trimming and J lost 5 bases, with 15 bases between them. The CDR3 runs to 15 residues. Germline V gives CDR1 LGHDT, CDR2 YNNKEL (reference sequence).

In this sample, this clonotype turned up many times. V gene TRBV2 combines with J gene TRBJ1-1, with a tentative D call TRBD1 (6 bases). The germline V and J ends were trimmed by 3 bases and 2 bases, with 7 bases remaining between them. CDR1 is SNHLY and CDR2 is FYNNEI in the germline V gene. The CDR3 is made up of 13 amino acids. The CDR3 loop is CASSDRGNTEAFF. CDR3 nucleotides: TGTGCCAGCAGTGACAGGGGAAACACTGAAGCTTTCTTT. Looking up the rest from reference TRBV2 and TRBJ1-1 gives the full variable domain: EPEVTQTPSHQVTQMGQEVILRCVPISNHLYFYWYRQILGQKVEFLVSFYNNEISEKSEIFDDQFSVERPDGSNFTLKIRSTKLEDSAMYFCASSDRGNTEAFFGQGTRLTVV.

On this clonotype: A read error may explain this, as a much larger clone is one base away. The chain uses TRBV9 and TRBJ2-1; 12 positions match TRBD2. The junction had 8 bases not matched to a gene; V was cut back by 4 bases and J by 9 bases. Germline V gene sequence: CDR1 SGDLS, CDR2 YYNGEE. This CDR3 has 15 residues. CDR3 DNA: TGTGCCAGCAGCCCTTCTAGCGGGAGGGCCGGTGAGCAGTTCTTC. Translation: CASSPSSGRAGEQFF.

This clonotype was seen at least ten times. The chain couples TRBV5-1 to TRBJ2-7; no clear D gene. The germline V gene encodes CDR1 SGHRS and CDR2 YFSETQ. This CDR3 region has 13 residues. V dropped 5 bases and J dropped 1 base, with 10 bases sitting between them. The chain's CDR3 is CASRNTPSYEQYF. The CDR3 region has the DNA TGCGCCAGCAGGAACACCCCATCCTACGAGCAGTACTTC. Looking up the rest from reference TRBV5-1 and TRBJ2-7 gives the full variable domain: KAGVTQTPRYLIKTRGQQVTLSCSPISGHRSVSWYQQTPGQGLQFLFEYFSETQRNKGNFPGRFSGRQFSNSRSEMNVSTLELGDSALYLCASRNTPSYEQYFGPGTRLTVT.

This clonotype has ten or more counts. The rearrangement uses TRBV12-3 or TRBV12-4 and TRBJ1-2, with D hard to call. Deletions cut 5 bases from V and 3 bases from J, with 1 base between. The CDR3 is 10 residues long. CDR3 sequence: CASSHYGYTF. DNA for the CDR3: TGTGCCAGCAGTCACTATGGCTACACCTTC.